The T cell receptor beta chain under discussion was sequenced for a study of beta chain features in type 1 diabetes. Investigators reverse transcribed all isolated RNA, so they sequenced expressed TCRB transcripts. Here immunoSEQ multiplex PCR was the method, and the copy in TCRdb shows in-frame clones only, minus some. The sample includes about 290,000 clones, roughly 8% seen only once; the top ten take approximately 1%. This receptor was obtained from a woman aged 18-35 years in good health. The specimen was central memory CD4+ T cells from blood.

CDR3 nucleotide sequence: TGCGCCAGCAGCCAAGATCTCCGCTACGAGCAGTACGTC. It is translated as CASSQDLRYEQYV. J is TRBJ2-7 and V is TRBV4-1; no reliable D call. Germline V lookup: CDR1 MGHRA, CDR2 YSYEKL. This CDR3 comprises 13 residues. Trimming removed 0 bases from V and 3 bases from J, with 6 bases in between.